The present TCR beta chain was sequenced within a study of T-cell reconstitution after alpha-beta-depleted transplantation in children. This clonotype appeared many times. Unique molecular identifiers were built into the TCRbeta library. Via MiXCR, TCRdb re-called the PCR reads, giving one row per CDR3 protein. The sample includes 230,000 or so distinct CDR3 sequences, over 9.5% of them seen just once. The CDR3 totals 15 residues. Germline assignment: CDR1 DFQATT and CDR2 SNEGSKA (reference sequence). After removal of 6 bases from V and 7 bases from J, the junction contained 14 bases not matched to a gene.

Sequenced here: PBMCs from the stem cell graft donor, sampled from the stem cell graft. The chain carries TRBV20-1 and TRBJ2-3; 9 nucleotides align to TRBD1. The clonotype comes from a human donor who donated a stem cell graft to a child with SCID. CDR3 loop: CSALLSGTGLNTQYF. Written as DNA, the CDR3 is TGCAGTGCCCTATTATCGGGGACAGGGTTGAATACGCAGTATTTT.